This TCR beta chain originates from a study of shared clonotypes between healthy human individuals. It was at deep level that the assay was run. Genomic DNA (from each subset) was split evenly across several immunoSEQ plates. This table comes from immunoSEQ multiplex PCR, and its TCRdb copy is limited to in-frame clones, with some not included. Among about 2.2 million clones listed, around 95% were seen once. The CDR3 totals 14 residues. Trimming pared 2 bases from V and 3 bases from J, leaving 11 bases between. Germline V gives CDR1 SGHAT, CDR2 FQNNGV. Study outcomes and limitations: The sharing of approximately 5.1% of naive CD4 clonotypes was seen across a few donors. The study generally estimated greater richness for naive than memory subsets.

CD8 cells classed as naive were CD45RO-negative and positively selected for CCR7, excluding terminally differentiated effector memory CD45RA+ cells. This clone was counted a single time. As yet, its antigen is unknown. Source material: naive CD8+ T cells from PBMCs. The chain couples TRBV11-2 to TRBJ2-7; a possible D gene is TRBD1 (6 bases). The TCR originated in a man younger than 30 in good health. Some clones in this sample may be carry-over from other donors' samples. CDR3 protein: CASSLHGQLYEQYF. CDR3 nucleotides: TGTGCCAGCAGCTTACACGGACAGCTCTACGAGCAGTACTTC.